Listed here are 9 T cell receptor beta chains from one sample, sequenced in a study of blood T cell repertoires in COVID-19. Clones were sequenced by immunoSEQ multiplex PCR, and TCRdb holds only the in-frame ones, with some missing. Seen here are roughly 150,000 clones, over 70% observed once, and the top ten hold about 6.5%. Sequencing used peripheral blood. The receptors stem from a man older than 75 with acute or convalescent COVID-19.

This clone has more than one count but fewer than ten. The rearrangement joins TRBV24-1 to TRBJ1-5, with a weak D call TRBD1 (6 bases). The germline gives CDR1 KGHDR, CDR2 SFDVKD. The CDR3 has 14 residues. V was cut by 2 bases and J by 2 bases, with 6 bases left in between. The CDR3, as DNA: TGTGCCACCAGTGATTCAGGGGGCAATCAGCCCCAGCATTTT. It yields the protein CATSDSGGNQPQHF.

This chain uses TRBV6-5 with TRBJ2-7; D gene uncertain. Germline assignment: CDR1 MNHEY and CDR2 SVGAGI. This CDR3 contains 12 residues. V dropped 6 bases and J dropped 9 bases, with 15 bases sitting between them. CDR3 DNA sequence: TGTGCCAGCAGCCAACCGTATTCCGGGCAGTACTTC. Its translation: CASSQPYSGQYF.

The chain uses TRBV27 and TRBJ2-3, with a weak D call TRBD2 (6 bases). The CDR3 totals 15 residues. Trimming took 0 bases from V and 4 from J, leaving 11 bases between them. From germline, CDR1 is MNHEY and CDR2 SMNVEV (reference sequence). The CDR3 loop reads CASSLSAGRPDTQYF. CDR3 nucleotide sequence: TGTGCCAGCAGTTTATCGGCGGGAAGGCCAGATACGCAGTATTTT.

This clone has a single count. The V gene is TRBV28, the J gene TRBJ1-2, with TRBD1 identical over 12 bases. The CDR3 length is 15 residues. Germline V gene lookup returns CDR1 MDHEN and CDR2 SYDVKM. V was clipped by 6 bases and J by 6 bases; unmatched bases: 8. CDR3 loop: CASRIRGQGANGYTF. The CDR3 region has the DNA TGTGCCAGCAGGATTCGGGGACAGGGGGCTAATGGCTACACCTTC.

The chain carries TRBV5-4 and TRBJ2-2; TRBD2 matches at 14 bases. Germline loops: CDR1 SGHNT, CDR2 YYREEE (reference sequence). This CDR3 region has 18 residues. The trim removed 3 bases at V and 6 bases at J, leaving 10 bases unmatched. The CDR3 DNA follows: TGTGCCAGCAGCTCCGAGACTAGCGGGGGGGCCTTGCCCGGGGAGCTGTTTTTT. Translated: CASSSETSGGALPGELFF.

The chain has TRBV28 and TRBJ1-2; TRBD1 matches at 9 bases. The CDR3 contains 17 residues. Germline CDR1 and CDR2: MDHEN and SYDVKM. Trimming removed 1 base from V and 0 bases from J; junction bases left unmatched: 6. CDR3: CASSLYPGTGPNYGYTF. The CDR3 region has the DNA TGTGCCAGCAGTTTATACCCCGGGACAGGGCCTAACTATGGCTACACCTTC.

The chain uses TRBV6-1 and TRBJ2-2, with D possibly being TRBD1 (6 bases). Trimming removed 2 bases from V and 4 bases from J, with 23 bases in between. Germline V gene sequence: CDR1 MNHNS, CDR2 SASEGT. CDR3 length equals 19 residues. CDR3 DNA sequence: TGTGCCAGCAGTGAATCCCCGCCGACAGGATCAATATTCACCGGGGAGCTGTTTTTT. Its protein product is CASSESPPTGSIFTGELFF.

V usage is TRBV6-1 and J usage is TRBJ2-2; D remains unclear. Trimming pared 3 bases from V and 9 bases from J, leaving 11 bases between. The CDR3 length is 13 residues. Germline CDR1 is MNHNS and CDR2 is SASEGT. The DNA for the CDR3 is TGTGCCAGCAGTGATCAAGCCCCCTGGGAGCTGTTTTTT. Translation: CASSDQAPWELFF.

The V call is TRBV10-3, the J call TRBJ1-1; D is unclear. The germline V and J ends were trimmed by 5 bases and 3 bases, with 13 bases remaining between them. The V gene's germline CDR1 is ENHRY and CDR2 SYGVKD. CDR3 length: 14 amino acids. This CDR3 reads CAISTTLGDTEAFF. In DNA form, the CDR3 reads TGTGCCATCAGTACCACCCTGGGCGACACTGAAGCTTTCTTT.